Listed below are T cell receptor beta chains from one sample, sequenced in a study of CD8+CD57+ T cells in acquired aplastic anemia. In TCRdb, the reads were re-called with MiXCR into one record per CDR3 protein. The sample contains fewer than 85,000 distinct CDR3 sequences, roughly 72% of which appear only once. The specimen sequenced was sorted CD4+, CD8+, or CD8+CD57+ T cells (not recorded which) from PBMCs. These receptors were collected from a human donor with aplastic anemia. The CDR3 runs from the conserved cysteine through the conserved F or W. D genes are given only for firm matches. Size values are once, few and many counts, or a class for expanded clones, and some rows have none.

v_gene: TRBV10-3; abundance: once; d_gene: .; j_gene: TRBJ2-1; CDR3nt: TGTGCCATCAAGGGGGGGAGCCGGGAAAATGAGCAGTTCTTC; CDR3aa: CAIKGGSRENEQFF
v_gene: TRBV6-5; abundance: .; d_gene: .; j_gene: TRBJ2-7; CDR3nt: TGTGCCAGCAGTTCAGACAGCTCCTACGAGCAGTACTTC; CDR3aa: CASSSDSSYEQYF
v_gene: TRBV9; abundance: .; d_gene: .; j_gene: TRBJ2-5; CDR3nt: TGTGCCAGCACTGACAGCCAAGAGACCCAGTACTTC; CDR3aa: CASTDSQETQYF
v_gene: TRBV7-9; abundance: few; d_gene: TRBD1; j_gene: TRBJ2-3; CDR3nt: TGTGCCAGCAGCGATCCAGGGGGAACAGATACGCAGTATTTT; CDR3aa: CASSDPGGTDTQYF
v_gene: TRBV19; abundance: .; d_gene: TRBD1; j_gene: TRBJ1-5; CDR3nt: TGTGCCAGTAGTACAATGGGACAGGGGTATCAGCCCCAGCATTTT; CDR3aa: CASSTMGQGYQPQHF
v_gene: TRBV11-1; abundance: .; d_gene: .; j_gene: TRBJ2-1; CDR3nt: TGTGCCAGCAGCGGAATGAGGTCCTACAATGAGCAGTTCTTC; CDR3aa: CASSGMRSYNEQFF
v_gene: TRBV7-9; abundance: .; d_gene: .; j_gene: TRBJ2-7; CDR3nt: TGTGCCAGCCAAGGGTCCTACGAGCAGTACTTC; CDR3aa: CASQGSYEQYF
v_gene: TRBV7-6; abundance: few; d_gene: .; j_gene: TRBJ1-5; CDR3nt: TGTGCCAGCAGCCCCGGTGCGAATCAGCCCCAGCATTTT; CDR3aa: CASSPGANQPQHF
v_gene: TRBV27; abundance: many; d_gene: .; j_gene: TRBJ1-1; CDR3nt: TGTGCCAGCACCCCGGGACCCCCAAACACTGAAGCTTTCTTT; CDR3aa: CASTPGPPNTEAFF
v_gene: TRBV24-1; abundance: .; d_gene: TRBD1; j_gene: TRBJ2-5; CDR3nt: TGTGCCACCAGTGATGTCCTCGGGACAGGGGGGGAGACCCAGTACTTC; CDR3aa: CATSDVLGTGGETQYF
v_gene: TRBV4-3; abundance: .; d_gene: .; j_gene: TRBJ1-2; CDR3nt: TGCGCCAGCAGCCAAGAGCGGAGACCCTATGGCTACACCTTC; CDR3aa: CASSQERRPYGYTF
v_gene: TRBV29-1; abundance: .; d_gene: .; j_gene: TRBJ1-3; CDR3nt: TGCAGCGTTGAAGATCGGGCGGGGGTCTCTGGAAACACCATATATTTT; CDR3aa: CSVEDRAGVSGNTIYF
v_gene: TRBV29-1; abundance: few; d_gene: TRBD2; j_gene: TRBJ2-5; CDR3nt: TGTGAGGAAGCGGGGGTTCCCTCGGAGACCCAGTACTTC; CDR3aa: CEEAGVPSETQYF
v_gene: TRBV2; abundance: .; d_gene: .; j_gene: TRBJ2-1; CDR3nt: TGTGCCAGCGACCCAGGTGGGGGCTCCTACAATGAGCAGTTCTTC; CDR3aa: CASDPGGGSYNEQFF
v_gene: TRBV20-1; abundance: .; d_gene: .; j_gene: TRBJ2-7; CDR3nt: TGCAGTGCCAGGACCAGGTTGGCCGAGCAGTACTTC; CDR3aa: CSARTRLAEQYF
v_gene: TRBV27; abundance: .; d_gene: TRBD2; j_gene: TRBJ2-1; CDR3nt: TGTGCCAGCAATAGCGGGAGTTACAATGAGCAGTTCTTC; CDR3aa: CASNSGSYNEQFF
v_gene: TRBV20-1; abundance: many; d_gene: TRBD2; j_gene: TRBJ2-7; CDR3nt: TGCAGTGCCCCTGCTCGCAGGACTAGCAGAACCTACGAGCAGTACTTC; CDR3aa: CSAPARRTSRTYEQYF
v_gene: TRBV2; abundance: .; d_gene: .; j_gene: TRBJ2-5; CDR3nt: TGTGCCAGCAGTCTAATACAGGGCATCGTAGGCGAGACCCAGTACTTC; CDR3aa: CASSLIQGIVGETQYF
v_gene: TRBV5-1; abundance: few; d_gene: .; j_gene: TRBJ2-1; CDR3nt: TGCGCCAGCAGCTTAGGATCATCCTCCTACAATGAGCAGTTCTTC; CDR3aa: CASSLGSSSYNEQFF
v_gene: TRBV4-2; abundance: .; d_gene: TRBD1; j_gene: TRBJ1-1; CDR3nt: TGTGCCAGCAGCCAAAGGACAGGGATTATGAACACTGAAGCTTTCTTT; CDR3aa: CASSQRTGIMNTEAFF
v_gene: TRBV20-1; abundance: .; d_gene: TRBD2; j_gene: TRBJ2-3; CDR3nt: TGCAGTGCTAGAGATTCCTTACTAGCGGGGGGCGCTAATACGCAGTATTTT; CDR3aa: CSARDSLLAGGANTQYF
v_gene: TRBV19; abundance: .; d_gene: .; j_gene: TRBJ1-3; CDR3nt: TGTGCCAGTAGTATTACAGTCCTAAGGACCTCTGGAAACACCATATATTTT; CDR3aa: CASSITVLRTSGNTIYF
v_gene: TRBV7-9; abundance: .; d_gene: .; j_gene: TRBJ2-1; CDR3nt: TGTGCCAGCAGTACCCTTCACAATGAGCAGTTCTTC; CDR3aa: CASSTLHNEQFF
v_gene: TRBV7-6; abundance: .; d_gene: TRBD1; j_gene: TRBJ2-5; CDR3nt: TGTGCCAGCAGCGGTAGGACAGGGGCAGAGACCCAGTACTTC; CDR3aa: CASSGRTGAETQYF
v_gene: TRBV10-3; abundance: .; d_gene: TRBD1; j_gene: TRBJ2-7; CDR3nt: TGTGCCATCAGTGAGTCTTCTTCCTCAGGGGGCGCCTACGAGCAGTACTTC; CDR3aa: CAISESSSSGGAYEQYF
v_gene: TRBV4-1; abundance: .; d_gene: .; j_gene: TRBJ1-2; CDR3nt: TGCGCCAGCAGCCAAGTAGTGGGGTTAGCTAACTATGGCTACACCTTC; CDR3aa: CASSQVVGLANYGYTF
v_gene: TRBV24-1; abundance: few; d_gene: TRBD1; j_gene: TRBJ1-2; CDR3nt: TGTGCCACCCAAAGGACAGGTATTCTTCCATATGGCTACACCTTC; CDR3aa: CATQRTGILPYGYTF
v_gene: TRBV15; abundance: .; d_gene: .; j_gene: TRBJ1-1; CDR3nt: TGTGCCACCAGCAGAGTGGGCTCAGGGCGGGAAGCTTTCTTT; CDR3aa: CATSRVGSGREAFF
v_gene: TRBV10-1; abundance: .; d_gene: .; j_gene: TRBJ1-2; CDR3nt: TGCGCCAGCATCCACGGGGACTATGGCTACACCTTC; CDR3aa: CASIHGDYGYTF
v_gene: TRBV25-1; abundance: few; d_gene: .; j_gene: TRBJ1-3; CDR3nt: TGTGCCAGCAGTGAACCGACATCCTCTGGAAACACCATATATTTT; CDR3aa: CASSEPTSSGNTIYF
v_gene: TRBV25-1; abundance: few; d_gene: .; j_gene: TRBJ2-7; CDR3nt: TGTGCCAGCAGTGATCACCAGGGCCTCTACGAGCAGTACTTC; CDR3aa: CASSDHQGLYEQYF
v_gene: TRBV19; abundance: .; d_gene: .; j_gene: TRBJ1-5; CDR3nt: TGTGCCAGTAGTATAGATCAGGAAAGCAATCAGCCCCAGCATTTT; CDR3aa: CASSIDQESNQPQHF
v_gene: TRBV11-3; abundance: few; d_gene: TRBD1; j_gene: TRBJ1-2; CDR3nt: TGTGCCAGCAGCTACTCTTTGGACAGGGAACTTTCTGGCTACACCTTC; CDR3aa: CASSYSLDRELSGYTF
v_gene: TRBV20-1; abundance: .; d_gene: .; j_gene: TRBJ1-2; CDR3nt: TGCAGTGCTAGATCAGGCTACGGAGAGAACTATGGCTACACCTTC; CDR3aa: CSARSGYGENYGYTF
v_gene: TRBV2; abundance: few; d_gene: .; j_gene: TRBJ1-1; CDR3nt: TGTGCCAGCATTCTAGGCCTGAACACTGAAGCTTTCTTT; CDR3aa: CASILGLNTEAFF
v_gene: TRBV10-3; abundance: .; d_gene: .; j_gene: TRBJ1-5; CDR3nt: TGTGCCATCAGTGAGTCAACAGCGGTTAGCAATCAGCCCCAGCATTTT; CDR3aa: CAISESTAVSNQPQHF
v_gene: TRBV20-1; abundance: .; d_gene: TRBD1; j_gene: TRBJ1-1; CDR3nt: TGCAGTGCTAGAGATTCAGACAGGGGGGTCACTAAAGCTTTCTTT; CDR3aa: CSARDSDRGVTKAFF
v_gene: TRBV6-5; abundance: once; d_gene: TRBD1; j_gene: TRBJ1-1; CDR3nt: TGTGCCAGCAGTTACCGTTCGGGGACAGGTCCTGTTGGAGCTTTCTTT; CDR3aa: CASSYRSGTGPVGAFF
v_gene: TRBV7-8; abundance: few; d_gene: .; j_gene: TRBJ2-1; CDR3nt: TGTGCCAGCAGCTTCGAGGTCTACAATGAGCAGTTCTTC; CDR3aa: CASSFEVYNEQFF
v_gene: TRBV3-1; abundance: .; d_gene: TRBD2; j_gene: TRBJ2-1; CDR3nt: TGTGCCAGCAGCCCGAGAGCGGGAGTGGGGTACAATGAGCAGTTCTTC; CDR3aa: CASSPRAGVGYNEQFF
v_gene: TRBV19; abundance: .; d_gene: .; j_gene: TRBJ2-5; CDR3nt: TGTGCCAGTAGTATAGGAGGGGTAGGAGAGACCCAGTACTTC; CDR3aa: CASSIGGVGETQYF
v_gene: TRBV5-1; abundance: .; d_gene: TRBD1; j_gene: TRBJ1-6; CDR3nt: TGCGCCAGCAGCCCCGGGACAGGACTTCTGTCACCCCTCCACTTT; CDR3aa: CASSPGTGLLSPLHF
v_gene: TRBV5-4; abundance: .; d_gene: .; j_gene: TRBJ2-7; CDR3nt: TGTGCCAGCAGCTTGCAAATCGGGCAGACTTACTACGAGCAGTACTTC; CDR3aa: CASSLQIGQTYYEQYF
v_gene: TRBV15; abundance: .; d_gene: .; j_gene: TRBJ1-4; CDR3nt: TGTGCCACCAGCAGAGGACACGCTAATGAAAAACTGTTTTTT; CDR3aa: CATSRGHANEKLFF
v_gene: TRBV20-1; abundance: .; d_gene: .; j_gene: TRBJ1-4; CDR3nt: TGCAGTGCGCCCACCACAGGGCAGAATGAAAAACTGTTTTTT; CDR3aa: CSAPTTGQNEKLFF